This record covers a single T cell receptor beta chain. This clone was observed a few times. What this receptor recognizes is not known. No base quality values were provided; no much bigger clone lies one nucleotide off. These data originate in a study of cytomegalovirus exposure and HLA in healthy donors (dated by TCRdb to the late 2010s). Study-level background: According to an earlier analysis of 550 to 750 of the donors, some 180 million T cells yielded 117 million unique TCR beta sequences and about 300 Gb of sequence data. All discovery cohort repertoires had been generated on a single sequencing platform. An early release covering about 600 HLA-typed donors comprised about 290 gigabases of sequencing data and some 79 million unique TCR sequences. On average, around 240,000 unique TCR beta nucleotide sequences were sequenced per donor among a few hundred genotyped donors of the cohort, with around 19% of those sequences being non-productive. A later analysis re-analyzed previously published TCR beta repertoires from 666 donors and added high-resolution HLA genotyping to study TCR occurrence patterns. High-throughput TCR immunosequencing, statistical association of individual TCRs with disease status, and machine learning were combined to predict cytomegalovirus infection status. Genome-wide SNP genotypes for about 65% of the 666 donors were used in a later genetic analysis, which treated that subset as a discovery cohort. Donor age, sex, ethnicity and CMV serostatus were compiled alongside the repertoire data. Among the 398 genotyped donors, roughly 80% belonged to the genetic ancestry cluster associated with self-reported Caucasian donors. The study profiled the T cell repertoires of 500 to 800 subjects by immunosequencing and related them to cytomegalovirus serostatus. The number of donors typed differed by locus, with roughly 620-630 for A, B, C, DRB1 and DQB1, roughly 520 for DQA1, over 600 for DPA1, and some 470 for DPB1. Besides the first cohort of hundreds of subjects, a separate validation cohort made up of 120 different subjects was used. Rather than drawing on any new phenotypic data, the later analysis identified candidate immune exposures from TCR beta sequences and the way those sequences occurred across donors. In an earlier analysis of 587 of the donors, high-throughput TCR beta sequencing was used to judge whether each TCR beta V gene segment behaved as functional or pseudogenic. The study aimed to test whether cataloging public T cell receptors could reveal signatures of past pathogen exposure. HLA typing included class I and class II loci at four-digit resolution. Five DR-DQ haplotypes were treated as single units for association and clustering because of strong linkage in the cohort.

Broader findings and caveats from the paper: Several of the top co-occurrence clusters appeared to be linked to parvovirus B19, influenza, CMV and Epstein-Barr virus, according to a later analysis. In a later analysis, TCR association rates were found to vary across HLA loci, with the most associated TCRs seen for DRB1 alleles and the fewest for HLA-C alleles. A further reported finding was that TCR beta sequences accurately predicted the HLA-A and HLA-B alleles for most subjects in the first cohort. HLA typing was unavailable for some donors at each locus, so association tests used only the typed subset. In the study, about 150 TCR beta chains were listed as associated with cytomegalovirus. CMV serostatus was the only immune exposure information available for the cohort. The presence/absence analyses assumed that sequencing depth was roughly uniform across donors, and that assumption may not be true. It was suggested by the authors that the approach could potentially be generalized to other disease states and immunological phenotypes. While some public TCRs were present in many individuals, most TCR sequences turned up only very rarely across donors. Cytomegalovirus status was reported to be diagnosed by the classifier with high specificity and sensitivity in both the original and validation cohorts. According to a later genetic analysis, donors in an Asian-associated ancestry cluster had fewer N-insertions in productive TCRs than the approximately 650-donor mean. In this cohort, only TCR beta chains were sequenced, and detectable features were limited by the absence of alpha or paired-chain data. Some IMGT-functional V segments, including TRBV6-2 and TRBV6-3, could not be distinguished by the 87-base-pair reads and were therefore excluded. An earlier analysis of 450 to 750 of the donors showed that most TCR beta V segments appeared in productive rearrangements either about 87% or about 30% of the time, which broadly matched IMGT annotations. The earlier analysis of some 540 of the donors excluded some 15 rarely observed V segments, including chromosome 9 orphons, because counts were too low. Linkage disequilibrium might explain the correlated functional status among segregating V segments, but an unknown experimental factor could not be ruled out. In a later analysis, HLA-associated TCR beta chains showed more clonal expansion and lower generation probabilities than non-associated chains that were equally common. Specific HLA alleles were associated with 15,000 to 20,000 TCR beta sequences at a false discovery rate of 0.05 in a later analysis. Assigning TCR associations to individual alleles was difficult when HLA alleles, especially DR and DQ, strongly co-occurred. In vitro tests confirmed that a few of the cytomegalovirus-associated TCR beta chains recognize cytomegalovirus antigens. According to a later analysis, most CMV-associated TCR beta chains appeared to be HLA-restricted, and the HLA associations seemed to be driven largely by CMV exposure. A cluster of highly shared sequence variants was judged likely to represent a technical artifact of the sequencing pipeline. A later genetic analysis associated a missense DCLRE1C variant with V-gene and J-gene trimming of TCR beta chains, and an independent cohort replicated the association.

V is cut by 3 bases and J by 0 bases, and the space between the germline ends is 14 bases. CDR1 and CDR2 are read off the germline V gene as SGDLS and YYNGEE. Including the terminal cysteine and phenylalanine, the CDR3 comprises 16 residues. CDR3 DNA is the only sequence kept; it has 48 bases, read in frame from the first base. Receptor libraries were prepared by the immunoSEQ multiplex PCR assay. For the multiplex PCR, a mixture combining 60 forward primers for TCR Vbeta segments and 13 reverse primers for TCR Jbeta segments was used. The CDR3 region of rearranged TCR beta genes was amplified from genomic DNA with a multiplex PCR assay. The Illumina HiSeq System was used to sequence the amplified TCR beta libraries as 87-base-pair reads. Turning to the authors' computational methods: Across the 700 or so repertoires, a later analysis counted 80 million or so unique TCR beta chains, 9.5 million to 12 million of which were shared by at least two donors. A nearest-neighbor algorithm error-corrected the raw reads and collapsed the reads into unique sequences, merging closely related sequences to remove PCR and sequencing errors. CDR3 sequences were aligned to IMGT reference sequences to assign V, D and J gene segments. For a sequence to be retained, a match of at least six nucleotides was required to both a V gene segment and a J gene segment. A rearrangement counted as productive if the CDR3 had no stop codons and remained in frame with V and J, and every other rearrangement counted as non-productive. CDR3 was defined by IMGT convention, running from the second conserved V-encoded cysteine to the conserved J-encoded phenylalanine. In an earlier analysis of roughly 580 of the donors, sequences lacking an unambiguous match to a single V gene segment were excluded. In an earlier analysis of 587 of the donors, a V segment was called functional when productive rearrangements were above 56.7%, and segregating when the standard deviation between donors exceeded 5%. A statistical classification framework was developed to diagnose cytomegalovirus status using the catalog of TCR beta chain sequences. In a later analysis, V and J genes were assigned by comparing TCR nucleotide sequences against IMGT/GENE-DB human TR gene sequences. The TCRdist pipeline was used in a later analysis to assign CDR3 sequences and most-parsimonious VDJ recombination scenarios. In a later analysis, every TCR beta chain was defined by the combination of its CDR3 amino acid sequence and its V-gene family, and reads without a unique V-gene family were dropped. To address suspected cross-contamination and a sequencing artifact, a later analysis removed approximately 600 highly shared, low-generation-probability nucleotide sequences. In a later analysis, a clonal expansion index was calculated for each public chain from normalized within-repertoire ranks of inferred template counts. A later analysis computed generation probabilities with a VDJ recombination model fitted to out-of-frame rearrangements, and checked the results against IGoR. In a later analysis, TCR-TCR, TCR-HLA and TCR-CMV co-occurrence was scored with hypergeometric tests, and a repertoire-size bias correction was applied to TCR pairs. A later analysis estimated false discovery rates by permuting HLA or CMV assignments 20 times. In a later analysis, co-occurring TCRs were grouped using DBSCAN, with TCRdist sequence similarity added in when clustering inside HLA-allele-positive subsets. Repertoires with fewer than 30,000 or more than 120,000 public chains, plus five repertoires with anomalous nucleotide sharing, were excluded from co-occurrence clustering. Drawn from immuneACCESS, this table holds only the in-frame rearrangements with V and J called that TCRdb kept. Clones are partly lost; checked studies trace under half to an unresolved V gene and leave the rest unexplained. The V and J calls and the clone size are those of that table, but D and trimming were determined from the DNA. The sample data list roughly 190,000 clones, and over 75% of these were observed just once. In total, the top ten clones hold roughly 6.3% of the sample.

The cohort was made up of roughly 670 healthy bone marrow donors. At the time of sampling, every cohort member was nominally healthy, though immune exposures that went unrecorded were likely present. The donor was CMV seropositive and belonged to the group of 250 to 350 seropositive cohort members. A peripheral blood sample was provided by each donor, and peripheral blood mononuclear cells were used for TCR beta sequencing. Genomic DNA extraction from the blood cell samples was performed with the Qiagen DNeasy Blood Extraction Kit. Sequenced sample: PBMCs. This sequence uses TRBV9 and TRBJ2-3; TRBD2 might be the D gene, on 6 matching bases. The TCR sequence derives from a man aged 35-49 years in good health and CMV-seropositive. Read as DNA, the sequence is TGTGCCAGCAGCGATGGAGCGGGTGCTAGCACAGATACGCAGTATTTT. Its coded protein is CASSDGAGASTDTQYF.